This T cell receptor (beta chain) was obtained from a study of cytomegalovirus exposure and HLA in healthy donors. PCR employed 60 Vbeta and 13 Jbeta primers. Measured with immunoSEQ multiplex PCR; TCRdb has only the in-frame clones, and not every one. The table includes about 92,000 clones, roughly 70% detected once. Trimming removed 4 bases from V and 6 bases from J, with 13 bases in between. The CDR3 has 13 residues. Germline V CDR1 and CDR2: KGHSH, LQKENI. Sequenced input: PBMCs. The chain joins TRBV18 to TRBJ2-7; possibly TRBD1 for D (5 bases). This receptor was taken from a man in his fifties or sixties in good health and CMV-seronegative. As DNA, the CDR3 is TGTGCCAGCTCACAATCAGGGTTCGGCGAGCAGTACGTC. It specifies CASSQSGFGEQYV.